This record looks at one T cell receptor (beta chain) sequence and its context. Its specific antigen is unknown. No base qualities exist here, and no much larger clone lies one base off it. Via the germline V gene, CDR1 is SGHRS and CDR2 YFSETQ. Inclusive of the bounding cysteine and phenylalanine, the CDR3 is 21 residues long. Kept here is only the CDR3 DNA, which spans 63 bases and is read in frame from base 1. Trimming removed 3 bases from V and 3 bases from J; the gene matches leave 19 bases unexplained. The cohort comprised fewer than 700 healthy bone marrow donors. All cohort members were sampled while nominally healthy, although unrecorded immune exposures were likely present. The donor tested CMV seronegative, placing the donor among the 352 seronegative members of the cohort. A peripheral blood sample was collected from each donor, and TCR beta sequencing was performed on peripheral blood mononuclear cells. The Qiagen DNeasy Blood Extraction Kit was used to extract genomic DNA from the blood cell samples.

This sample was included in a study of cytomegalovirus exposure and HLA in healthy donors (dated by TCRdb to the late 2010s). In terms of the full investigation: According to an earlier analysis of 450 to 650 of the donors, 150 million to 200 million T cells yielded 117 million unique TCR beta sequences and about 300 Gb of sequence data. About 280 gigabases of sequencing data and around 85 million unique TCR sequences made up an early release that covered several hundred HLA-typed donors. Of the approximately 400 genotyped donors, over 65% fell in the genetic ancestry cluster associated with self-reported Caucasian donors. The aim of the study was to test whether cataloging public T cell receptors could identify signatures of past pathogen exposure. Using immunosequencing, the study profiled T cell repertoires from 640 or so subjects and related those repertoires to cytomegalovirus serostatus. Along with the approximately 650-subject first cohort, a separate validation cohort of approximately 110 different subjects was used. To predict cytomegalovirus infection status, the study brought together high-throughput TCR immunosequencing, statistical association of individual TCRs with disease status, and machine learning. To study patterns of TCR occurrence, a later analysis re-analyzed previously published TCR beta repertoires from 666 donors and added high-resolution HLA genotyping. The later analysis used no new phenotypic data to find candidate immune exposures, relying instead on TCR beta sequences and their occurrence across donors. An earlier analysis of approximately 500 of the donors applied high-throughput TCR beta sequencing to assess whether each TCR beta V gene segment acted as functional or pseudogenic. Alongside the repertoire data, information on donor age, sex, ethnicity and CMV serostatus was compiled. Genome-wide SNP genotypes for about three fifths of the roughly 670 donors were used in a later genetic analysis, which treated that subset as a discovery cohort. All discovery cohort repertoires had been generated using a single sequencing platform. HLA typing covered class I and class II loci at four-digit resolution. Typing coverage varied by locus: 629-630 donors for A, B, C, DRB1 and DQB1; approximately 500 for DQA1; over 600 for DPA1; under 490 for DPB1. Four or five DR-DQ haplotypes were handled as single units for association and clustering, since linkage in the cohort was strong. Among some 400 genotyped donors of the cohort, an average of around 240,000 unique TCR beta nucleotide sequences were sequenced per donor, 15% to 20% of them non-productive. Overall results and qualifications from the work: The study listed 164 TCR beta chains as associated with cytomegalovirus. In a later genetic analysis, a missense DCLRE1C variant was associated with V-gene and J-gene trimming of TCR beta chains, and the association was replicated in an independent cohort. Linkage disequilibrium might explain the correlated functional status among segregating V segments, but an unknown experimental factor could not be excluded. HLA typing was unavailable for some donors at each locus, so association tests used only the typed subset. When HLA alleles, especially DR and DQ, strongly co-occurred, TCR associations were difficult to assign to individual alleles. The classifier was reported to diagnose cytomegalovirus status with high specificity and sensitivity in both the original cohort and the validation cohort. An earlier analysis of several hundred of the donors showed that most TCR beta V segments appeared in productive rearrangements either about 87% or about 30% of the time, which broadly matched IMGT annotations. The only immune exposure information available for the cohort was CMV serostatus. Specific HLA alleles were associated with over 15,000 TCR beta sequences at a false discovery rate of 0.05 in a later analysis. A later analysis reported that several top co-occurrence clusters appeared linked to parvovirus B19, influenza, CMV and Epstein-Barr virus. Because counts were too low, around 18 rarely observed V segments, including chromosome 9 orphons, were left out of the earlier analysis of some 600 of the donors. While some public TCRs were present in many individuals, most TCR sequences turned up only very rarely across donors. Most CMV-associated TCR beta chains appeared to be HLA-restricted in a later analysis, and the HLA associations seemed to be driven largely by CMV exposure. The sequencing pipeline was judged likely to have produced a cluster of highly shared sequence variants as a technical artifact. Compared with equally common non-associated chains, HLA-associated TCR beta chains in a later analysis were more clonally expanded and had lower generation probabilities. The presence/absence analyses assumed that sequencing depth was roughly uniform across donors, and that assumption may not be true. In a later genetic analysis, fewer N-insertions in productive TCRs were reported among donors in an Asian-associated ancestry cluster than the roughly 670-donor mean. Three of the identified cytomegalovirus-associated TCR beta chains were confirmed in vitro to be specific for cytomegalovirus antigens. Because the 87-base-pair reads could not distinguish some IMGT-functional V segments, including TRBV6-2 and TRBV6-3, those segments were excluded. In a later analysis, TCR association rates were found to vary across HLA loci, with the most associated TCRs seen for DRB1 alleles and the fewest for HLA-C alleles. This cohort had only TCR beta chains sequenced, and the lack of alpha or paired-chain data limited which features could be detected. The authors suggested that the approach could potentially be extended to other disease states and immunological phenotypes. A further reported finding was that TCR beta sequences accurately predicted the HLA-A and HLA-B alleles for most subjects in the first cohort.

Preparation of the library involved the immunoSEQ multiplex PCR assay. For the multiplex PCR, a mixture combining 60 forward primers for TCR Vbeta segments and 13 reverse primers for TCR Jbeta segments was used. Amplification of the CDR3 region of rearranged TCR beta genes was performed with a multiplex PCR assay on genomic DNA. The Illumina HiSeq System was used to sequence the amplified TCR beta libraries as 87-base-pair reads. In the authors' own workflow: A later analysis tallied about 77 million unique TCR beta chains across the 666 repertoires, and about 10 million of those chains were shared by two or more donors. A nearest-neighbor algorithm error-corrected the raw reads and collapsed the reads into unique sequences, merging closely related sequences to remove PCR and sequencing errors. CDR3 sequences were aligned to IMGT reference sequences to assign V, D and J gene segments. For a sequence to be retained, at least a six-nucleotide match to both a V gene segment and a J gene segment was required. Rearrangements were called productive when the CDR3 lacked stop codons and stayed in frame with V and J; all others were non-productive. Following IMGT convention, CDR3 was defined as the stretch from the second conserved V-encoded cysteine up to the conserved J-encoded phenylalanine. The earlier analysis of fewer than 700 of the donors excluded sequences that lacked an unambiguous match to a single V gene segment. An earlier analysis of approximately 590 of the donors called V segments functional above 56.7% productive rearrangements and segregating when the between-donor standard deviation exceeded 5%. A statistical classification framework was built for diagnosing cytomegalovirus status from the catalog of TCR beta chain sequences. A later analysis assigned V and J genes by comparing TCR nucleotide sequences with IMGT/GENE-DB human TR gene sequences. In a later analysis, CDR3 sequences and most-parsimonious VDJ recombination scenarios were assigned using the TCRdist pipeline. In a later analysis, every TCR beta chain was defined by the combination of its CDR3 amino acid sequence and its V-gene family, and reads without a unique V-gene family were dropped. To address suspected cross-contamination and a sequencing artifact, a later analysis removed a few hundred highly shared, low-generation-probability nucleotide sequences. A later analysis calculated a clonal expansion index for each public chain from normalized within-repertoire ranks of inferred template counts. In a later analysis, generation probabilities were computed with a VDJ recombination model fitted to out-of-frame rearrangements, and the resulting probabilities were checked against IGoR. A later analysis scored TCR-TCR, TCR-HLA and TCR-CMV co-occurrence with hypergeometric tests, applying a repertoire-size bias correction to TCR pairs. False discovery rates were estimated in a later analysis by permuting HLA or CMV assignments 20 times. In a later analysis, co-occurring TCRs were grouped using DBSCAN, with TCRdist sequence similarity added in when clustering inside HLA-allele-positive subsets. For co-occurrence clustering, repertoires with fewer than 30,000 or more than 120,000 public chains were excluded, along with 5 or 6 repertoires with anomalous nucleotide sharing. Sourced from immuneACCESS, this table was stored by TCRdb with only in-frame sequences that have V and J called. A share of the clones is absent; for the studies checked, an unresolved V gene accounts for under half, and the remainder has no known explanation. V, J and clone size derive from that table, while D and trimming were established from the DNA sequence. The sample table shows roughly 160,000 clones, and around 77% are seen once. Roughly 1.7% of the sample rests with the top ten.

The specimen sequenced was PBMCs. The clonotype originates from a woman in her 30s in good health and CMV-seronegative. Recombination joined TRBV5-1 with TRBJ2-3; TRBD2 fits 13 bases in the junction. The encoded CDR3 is CASSSRRTSGGAPRLTDTQYF. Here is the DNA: TGCGCCAGCAGCTCGCGAAGAACTAGCGGGGGGGCCCCACGGCTGACAGATACGCAGTATTTT.